This TCR beta chain was identified in a study of beta chain features in type 1 diabetes. Study details: Age, gender and cell yields were similar between patients and healthy donors. Study-wide points: Patients with type 1 diabetes carried fewer insertions and had more deletions at their VDJ junctions.

This clone has a handful of counts. Its antigen is currently unknown. The germline V gene has CDR1 MNHEY and CDR2 SVGAGI. V was cut by 6 bases and J by 1 base, with 7 bases left in between. The CDR3 has 13 amino acids. What was sequenced were expressed TCRB transcripts, since all of the isolated RNA had been reverse transcribed. Libraries were prepared by immunoSEQ multiplex PCR; TCRdb keeps only in-frame clonotypes and omits some of them. The sample contains roughly 170,000 clones, about 13% of which appear only once. This receptor was identified in a woman in her late teens or twenties in good health. The sequencing sample was made of central memory CD4+ T cells from blood. The chain is built from TRBV6-5 and TRBJ1-5; D is uncertain. The DNA of the CDR3 is TGTGCCAGCAGCGCCGGGAGCAATCAGCCCCAGCATTTT. It translates to CASSAGSNQPQHF.